This T cell receptor (beta chain) was sequenced during a study of T cell responses to AZD1222 COVID-19 vaccine. The study, taken as a whole, reports: Reportedly, nearly half of unique spike TCRs recognized epitopes outside B.1.351/B.1.1.7 mutations.

This CDR3 has 18 amino acids. Germline CDR1 reads LGHDT; CDR2 reads YNNKEL (reference sequence). The ends lost 3 bases at V and 7 bases at J; junction bases unmatched: 12. About this clone itself: Its specificity is not known.

Profiled with immunoSEQ multiplex PCR; TCRdb holds only in-frame clones, not every one. This table holds 100,000 to 120,000 clones, less than 95% found once. This chain connects TRBV3-1 (or the pseudogene TRBV3-2) to TRBJ2-1; 13 positions agree with TRBD2. The clonotype originates from an adult in good health. This material consisted of peripheral blood, taken on day 0 of AZD1222 vaccination. The CDR3 region is CASSQWGLAGTWGNEQFF. As DNA, the CDR3 is TGTGCCAGCAGCCAGTGGGGACTAGCGGGGACCTGGGGGAATGAGCAGTTCTTC.